This TCR beta chain was retrieved from a study of CD8 T cells in ankylosing spondylitis (dated by TCRdb to between 2016 and 2019). Concerning the study at large: To find TCR variants linked to disease, the study profiled T cell receptor beta repertoires in ankylosing spondylitis patients and healthy donors. The full study cohort comprised 25 ankylosing spondylitis patients and about 110 healthy donors. Samples of peripheral blood were taken, and for ankylosing spondylitis patients, synovial fluid was collected as well.

A note on this clonotype: Its cognate antigen has yet to be identified. The record has no base qualities; no much larger clone is one base away.

Findings and caveats that apply to the study as a whole: The disease-linked clones were reported as significantly enriched in matched synovial fluid samples from ankylosing spondylitis patients. In peripheral blood, the disease-linked clones were found at relatively low frequencies and had a CD8+ phenotype. A TCR beta motif made up of 7 to 9 highly homologous amino acid variants appeared to be characteristic of blood from ankylosing spondylitis patients. Some TCR beta motif variants had previously been reported in synovial fluid and blood of reactive arthritis patients, which suggested common disease-initiation mechanisms.

The trim is 7 bases for V and 0 bases for J, with a gap of 10 bases between the germline ends. CDR1 and CDR2 were assigned from the germline V gene as SNHLY and FYNNEI. The CDR3, from cysteine to phenylalanine, totals 15 residues. Only the CDR3 part of the read is kept: 45 bases, read in frame from the first base. TCRdb shows the sequencer as Illumina HiSeq 2500. Quantitative 5'-RACE with molecular barcodes was the method used to prepare the TCR beta libraries. Per the original workflow: To identify disease-linked TCR variants, a new computational method was used, one built on a probabilistic model of VDJ rearrangement. The public reads were run again by TCRdb, first through fastp at Q25 and then through MiXCR, and only productive beta chains were kept. Each entry merges the rows of one CDR3 protein and shows their most common DNA and genes. V and J calls and clone size were set by TCRdb, not the authors. This sample lists approximately 400,000 distinct CDR3 sequences; 17% were detected once. Of the sample, over 1% falls within the top ten clones.

The chain is encoded by TRBV2 joined to TRBJ1-6; tentative D gene TRBD1, with 5 bases matching. The TCR comes from a male donor with ankylosing spondylitis. Sequenced input: blood, either unsorted or a sorted T cell fraction (not recorded which). The DNA sequence is given as TGTGCCAGCAAGATGACAGACTCCTATAATTCACCCCTCCACTTT. It translates as CASKMTDSYNSPLHF.